This T cell receptor beta chain appears in the sequencing data of a study of T cells expressing NK-cell markers. The overall study: The authors sequenced eight donors, of whom seven were HCMV-seropositive and one was seronegative.

Making the TCR beta cDNA relied on 5'RACE template switching with UMIs. TCRdb reprocessed the 5' RACE reads and keeps a single row for each CDR3 protein, giving no DNA. The sample has about 260,000 distinct CDR3 sequences, and its top ten clones hold under 0.5%. This sequence originates from a man younger than 30 in good health. The sequenced sample consisted of blood T cells: a sorted CD56 or NKG2C T cell subset, CD4+ or CD8+ T cells, or bulk PBMC T cells (not recorded which).

The CDR3 sequence: CASSDSTAGGNTIYF. The rearrangement joins TRBV6-4 to TRBJ1-3. CDR1 and CDR2 (germline): MRHNA, SNTAGT. The CDR3 runs 15 residues.